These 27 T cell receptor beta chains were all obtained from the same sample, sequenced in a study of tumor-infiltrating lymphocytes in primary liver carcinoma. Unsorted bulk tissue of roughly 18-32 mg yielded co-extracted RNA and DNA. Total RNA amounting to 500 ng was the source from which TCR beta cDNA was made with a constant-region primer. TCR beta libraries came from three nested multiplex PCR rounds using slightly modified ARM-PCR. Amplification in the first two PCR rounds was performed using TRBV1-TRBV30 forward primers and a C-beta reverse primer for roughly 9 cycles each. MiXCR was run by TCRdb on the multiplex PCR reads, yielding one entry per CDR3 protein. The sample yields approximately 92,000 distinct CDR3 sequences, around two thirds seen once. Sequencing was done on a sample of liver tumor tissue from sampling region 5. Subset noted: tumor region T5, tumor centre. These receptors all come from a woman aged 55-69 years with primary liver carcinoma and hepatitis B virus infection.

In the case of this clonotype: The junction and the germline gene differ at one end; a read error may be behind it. CDR3 protein: CASSYQDTRSYDQYF. The CDR3 DNA sequence: TGTGCCAGCAGTTACCAGGACACGAGATCCTACGATCAGTACTTC. The J gene is TRBJ2-7, the V gene TRBV6-2 or TRBV6-3; a weak D match, TRBD1 (5 bases). The CDR3 totals 15 residues. Germline lookup yields CDR1 MNHEY and CDR2 SVGEGT.

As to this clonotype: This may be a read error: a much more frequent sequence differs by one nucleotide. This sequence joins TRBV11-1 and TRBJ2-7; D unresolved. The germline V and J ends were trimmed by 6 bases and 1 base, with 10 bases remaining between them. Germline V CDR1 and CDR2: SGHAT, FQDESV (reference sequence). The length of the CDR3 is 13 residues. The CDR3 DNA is TGTGCCAGCAGTGGGAAGCGATCCTACGAGCAGTACTTC. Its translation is CASSGKRSYEQYF.

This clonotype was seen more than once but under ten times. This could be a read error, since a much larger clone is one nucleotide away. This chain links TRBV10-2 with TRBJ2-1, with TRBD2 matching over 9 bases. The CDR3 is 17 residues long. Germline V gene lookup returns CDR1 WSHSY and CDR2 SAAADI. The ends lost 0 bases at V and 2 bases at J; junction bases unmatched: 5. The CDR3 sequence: CASSESSTSGTYNEQFF. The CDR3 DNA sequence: TGCGCCAGCAGTGAGTCTTCGACTAGCGGTACCTACAATGAGCAGTTCTTC.

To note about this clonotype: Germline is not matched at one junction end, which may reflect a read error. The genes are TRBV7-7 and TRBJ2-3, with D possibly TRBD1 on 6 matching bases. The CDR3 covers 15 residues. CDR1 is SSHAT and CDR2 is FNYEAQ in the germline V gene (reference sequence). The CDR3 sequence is CASSPIGGNVDTQYF. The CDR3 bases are TGTGCTAGCAGCCCAATAGGGGGAAATGTAGATACGCAGTATTTT. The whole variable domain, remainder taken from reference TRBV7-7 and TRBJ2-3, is GAGVSQSPRYKVTKRGQDVTLRCDPISSHATLYWYQQALGQGPEFLTYFNYEAQPDKSGLPSDRFSAERPEGSISTLTIQRTEQRDSAMYRCASSPIGGNVDTQYFGPGTRLTVL.

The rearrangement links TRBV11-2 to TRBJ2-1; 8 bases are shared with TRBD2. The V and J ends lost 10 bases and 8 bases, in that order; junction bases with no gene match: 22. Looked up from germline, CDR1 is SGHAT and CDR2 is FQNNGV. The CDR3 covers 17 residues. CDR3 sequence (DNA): TGTGCCATCAACAGGAGACTACCGGGAGGGCCGGGGGATGAGCAGTTCTTC. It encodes CAINRRLPGGPGDEQFF.

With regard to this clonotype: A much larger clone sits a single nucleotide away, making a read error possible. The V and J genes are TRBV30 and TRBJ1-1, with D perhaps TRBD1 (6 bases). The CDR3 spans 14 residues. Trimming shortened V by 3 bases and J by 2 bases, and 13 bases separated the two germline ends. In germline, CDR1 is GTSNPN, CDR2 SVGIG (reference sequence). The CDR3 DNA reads TGTGCCTGGAGAGTAGGAGGGGGTAACACTGAAGCTTTCTTT. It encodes CAWRVGGGNTEAFF.

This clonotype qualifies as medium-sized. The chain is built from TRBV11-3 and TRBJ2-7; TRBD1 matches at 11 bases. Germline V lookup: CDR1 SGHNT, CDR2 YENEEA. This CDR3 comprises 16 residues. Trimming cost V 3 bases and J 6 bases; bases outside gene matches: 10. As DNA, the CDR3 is TGTGCCAGCAGCTTTTCGGGAGCCGGGACAGGGGGCGAGCAGTACTTC. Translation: CASSFSGAGTGGEQYF.

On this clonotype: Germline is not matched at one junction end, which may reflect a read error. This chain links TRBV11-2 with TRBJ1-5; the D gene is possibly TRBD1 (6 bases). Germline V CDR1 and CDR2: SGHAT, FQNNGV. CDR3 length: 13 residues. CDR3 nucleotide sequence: TGTGTCAGCAGCTTAGAGGGGGGGGGGCCCCAGCACTTT. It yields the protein CVSSLEGGGPQHF.

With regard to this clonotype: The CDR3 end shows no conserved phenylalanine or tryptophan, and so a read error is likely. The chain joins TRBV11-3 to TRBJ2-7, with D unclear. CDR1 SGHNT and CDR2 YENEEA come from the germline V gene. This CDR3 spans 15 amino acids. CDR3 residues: CATSLEPGVAWEQYL. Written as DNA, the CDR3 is TGTGCCACCAGCTTAGAACCGGGCGTGGCCTGGGAGCAGTACCTC.

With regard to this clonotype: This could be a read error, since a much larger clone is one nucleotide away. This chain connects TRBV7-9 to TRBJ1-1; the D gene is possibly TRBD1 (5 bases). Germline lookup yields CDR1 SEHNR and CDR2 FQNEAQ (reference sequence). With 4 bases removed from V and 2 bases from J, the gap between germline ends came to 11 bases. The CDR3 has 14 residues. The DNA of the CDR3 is TGTGCCAGCAGCTGGGACGCAACCAACACTGAAGCTTTCTTT. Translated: CASSWDATNTEAFF.

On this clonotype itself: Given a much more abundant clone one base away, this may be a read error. DNA of the CDR3: TGTGCCAACAGTCGGGACAGGGAGATCTATGGCTACACCTTC. Its translation is CANSRDREIYGYTF. The chain couples TRBV12-3 or TRBV12-4 to TRBJ1-2; 9 bases agree with TRBD1. This CDR3 region has 14 residues.

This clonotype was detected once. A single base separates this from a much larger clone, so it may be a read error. DNA for the CDR3: TGCGCCAGCAGCTTGCGGCAGACGAACATTGAAGCTTTCTTT. It yields the protein CASSLRQTNIEAFF. This chain uses TRBV5-1 with TRBJ1-1; D is uncertain. This CDR3 region has 14 residues. Germline values: CDR1 SGHRS, CDR2 YFSETQ.

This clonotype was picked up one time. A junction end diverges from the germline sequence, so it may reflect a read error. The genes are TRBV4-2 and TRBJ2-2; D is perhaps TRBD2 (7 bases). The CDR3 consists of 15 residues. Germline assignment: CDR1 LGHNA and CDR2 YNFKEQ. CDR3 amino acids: CASTLGSGDTGELFF. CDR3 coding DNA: TGTGCCAGCACCCTGGGGAGCGGGGACACCGGGGAGCTGTTCTTT.

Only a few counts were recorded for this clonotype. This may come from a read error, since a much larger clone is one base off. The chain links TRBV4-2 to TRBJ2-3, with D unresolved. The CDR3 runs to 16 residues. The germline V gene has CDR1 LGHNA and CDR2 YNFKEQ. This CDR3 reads CTSSQDVSGRTDTQYF. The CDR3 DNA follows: TGTACCAGCAGCCAAGACGTTTCGGGCCGCACAGATACGCAGTATTTT.

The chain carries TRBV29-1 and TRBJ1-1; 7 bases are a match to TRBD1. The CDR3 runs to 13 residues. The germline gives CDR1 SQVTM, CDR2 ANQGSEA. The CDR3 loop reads CNMEDRVGTEAFF. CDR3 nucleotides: TGCAACATGGAAGACAGGGTAGGCACTGAAGCTTTCTTT.

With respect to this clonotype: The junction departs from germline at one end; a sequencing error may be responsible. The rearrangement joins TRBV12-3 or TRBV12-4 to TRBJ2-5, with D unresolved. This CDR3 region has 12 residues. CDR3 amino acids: CTSSSQEGTQYF. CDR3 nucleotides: TGTACCAGCAGTTCCCAGGAAGGGACCCAGTACTTC.

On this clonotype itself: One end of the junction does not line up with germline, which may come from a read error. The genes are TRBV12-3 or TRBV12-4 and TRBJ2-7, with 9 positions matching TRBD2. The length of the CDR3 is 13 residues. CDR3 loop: CVSKAAGGYDQYF. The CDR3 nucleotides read TGTGTCAGCAAAGCAGCGGGAGGCTACGATCAGTACTTC.

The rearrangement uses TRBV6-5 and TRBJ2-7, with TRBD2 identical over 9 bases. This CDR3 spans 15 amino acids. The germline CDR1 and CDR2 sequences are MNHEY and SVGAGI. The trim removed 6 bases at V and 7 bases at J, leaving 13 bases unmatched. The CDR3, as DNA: TGTGCCAGCAGCACGGTGGCGGGAGGGTACTATGAGCAGTACTTC. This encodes CASSTVAGGYYEQYF.

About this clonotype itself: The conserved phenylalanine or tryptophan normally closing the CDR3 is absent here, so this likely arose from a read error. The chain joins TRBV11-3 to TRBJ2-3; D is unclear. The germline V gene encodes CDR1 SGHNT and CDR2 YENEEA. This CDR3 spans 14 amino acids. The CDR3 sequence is CASSLWGSPGTQYL. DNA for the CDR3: TGTGCCAGTAGCTTATGGGGTAGCCCAGGTACGCAGTATTTG.

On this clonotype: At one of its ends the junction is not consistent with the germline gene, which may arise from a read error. CDR3 DNA: TGTGCCAGTAGTTTTTTACGGGCGAGGTATAGCAATCAGCCCCAGCATTTT. This translates into CASSFLRARYSNQPQHF. The rearrangement uses TRBV12-3 or TRBV12-4 and TRBJ1-5, with D hard to call. The CDR3 is made up of 17 amino acids.

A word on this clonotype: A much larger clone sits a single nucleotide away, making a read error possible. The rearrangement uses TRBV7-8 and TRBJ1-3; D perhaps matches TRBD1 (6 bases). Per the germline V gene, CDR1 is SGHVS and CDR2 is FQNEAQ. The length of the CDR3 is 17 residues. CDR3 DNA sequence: TGTGTCAGCAGCTTAGCGTTTCGGGGGGCCTCTGGAAACACCATATATTTT. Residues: CVSSLAFRGASGNTIYF.

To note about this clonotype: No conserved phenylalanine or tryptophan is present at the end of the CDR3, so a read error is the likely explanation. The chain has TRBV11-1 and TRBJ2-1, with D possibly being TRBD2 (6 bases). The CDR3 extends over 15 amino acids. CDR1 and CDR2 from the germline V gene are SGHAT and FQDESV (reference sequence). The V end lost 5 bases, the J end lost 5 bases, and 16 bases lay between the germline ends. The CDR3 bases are TGTGCCAGCAGCCTGACCGGGACTCTTAACAATGAGCAGTTCTCC. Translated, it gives CASSLTGTLNNEQFS.

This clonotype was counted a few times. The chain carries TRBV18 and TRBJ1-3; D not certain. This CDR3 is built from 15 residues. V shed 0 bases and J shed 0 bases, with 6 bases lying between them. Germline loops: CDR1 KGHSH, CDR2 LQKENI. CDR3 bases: TGTGCCAGCTCACCACCGACCCTCTCTGGAAACACCATATATTTT. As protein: CASSPPTLSGNTIYF.

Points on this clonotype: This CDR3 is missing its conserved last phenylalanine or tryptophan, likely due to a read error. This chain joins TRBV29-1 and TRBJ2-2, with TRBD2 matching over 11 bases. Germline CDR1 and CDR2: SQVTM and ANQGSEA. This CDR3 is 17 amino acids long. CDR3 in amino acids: CGVGADGSGRDHGELFL. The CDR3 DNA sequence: TGCGGCGTTGGGGCAGATGGTAGCGGGAGGGATCACGGGGAGCTGTTTCTT.

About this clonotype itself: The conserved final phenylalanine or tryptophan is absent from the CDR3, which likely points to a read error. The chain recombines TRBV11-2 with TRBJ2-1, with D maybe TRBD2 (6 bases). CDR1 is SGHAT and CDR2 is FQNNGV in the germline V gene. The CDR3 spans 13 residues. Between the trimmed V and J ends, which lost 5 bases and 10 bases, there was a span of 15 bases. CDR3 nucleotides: TGTGCCAGCAGCAGGACTAACGGGGCAGAGCAGTTCCTC. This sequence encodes CASSRTNGAEQFL.

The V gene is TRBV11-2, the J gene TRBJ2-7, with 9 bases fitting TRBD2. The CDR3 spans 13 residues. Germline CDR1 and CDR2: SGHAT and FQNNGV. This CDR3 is CVSAPGLAREQYV. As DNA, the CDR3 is TGTGTCAGCGCCCCGGGACTAGCAAGGGAGCAGTATGTC.

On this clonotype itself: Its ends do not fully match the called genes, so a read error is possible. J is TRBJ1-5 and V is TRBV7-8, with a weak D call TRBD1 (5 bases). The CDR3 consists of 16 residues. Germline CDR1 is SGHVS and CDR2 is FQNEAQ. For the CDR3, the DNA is TGTGCCAGCAGCTCGTTGGCGGGGACGAGTAATCAGTCCCAGCATTTT. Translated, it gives CASSSLAGTSNQSQHF.